One sample yielded the 24 T cell receptor beta chains listed below, sequenced in a study of OX40 agonist ivuxolimab in advanced cancers. TCRdb's table, derived via immunoSEQ multiplex PCR, lists solely in-frame clones and lacks some. The sample contains some 49,000 clones, about 75% of which appear only once. Sequenced here: CD4+ or CD8+ T cells sorted from blood, sampled in a trial of the OX40 agonist ivuxolimab. These receptors were collected from an adult with an advanced solid tumor such as melanoma, head and neck, liver or kidney cancer.

This clone came up a few times. The gene calls are TRBV5-1 and TRBJ2-1; the D gene is possibly TRBD1 (6 bases). Germline V gene data show CDR1 as SGHRS and CDR2 as YFSETQ. Between the trimmed V and J ends, which lost 4 bases and 6 bases, there was a span of 17 bases. The CDR3 extends over 15 amino acids. In DNA form, the CDR3 reads TGCGCCAGCAGCAGCGCACAGGGAGTAAGCAATGAGCAGTTCTTC. Its protein product is CASSSAQGVSNEQFF.

The chain carries TRBV5-4 and TRBJ2-3; no clear D gene. The CDR3 runs 16 residues. V lost 1 base and J 0 bases, leaving 12 bases between the germline ends. The germline V gene encodes CDR1 SGHNT and CDR2 YYREEE (reference sequence). The CDR3 here is CASSLTALRSTDTQYF. The CDR3 nucleotides read TGTGCCAGCAGCTTGACGGCCCTTCGGAGCACAGATACGCAGTATTTT.

This clone was seen a handful of times. V and J are TRBV14 and TRBJ1-1; D is possibly TRBD1 (5 bases). CDR1 and CDR2 from the germline V gene are SGHDN and FVKESK. This CDR3 is 17 amino acids long. The V end was cut by 0 bases, the J end by 0 bases, with 14 bases between. CDR3 sequence reads: CASSQETWGVLNTEAFF. CDR3 DNA: TGTGCCAGCAGCCAAGAGACTTGGGGGGTTCTGAACACTGAAGCTTTCTTT.

The rearrangement uses TRBV27 and TRBJ2-7, with D possibly being TRBD2 (6 bases). CDR3 length: 16 residues. Germline V gene data show CDR1 as MNHEY and CDR2 as SMNVEV (reference sequence). V was pared by 1 base and J by 5 bases, with 18 bases between. The CDR3 DNA reads TGTGCCAGCAGTTTATTCCACCCTAGCGCTCGACACGAGCAGTACTTC. Protein: CASSLFHPSARHEQYF.

The chain combines TRBV6-6 with TRBJ2-7, with a weak D call TRBD1 (6 bases). This CDR3 is built from 14 residues. Germline lookup yields CDR1 MNHNY and CDR2 SVGAGI (reference sequence). V dropped 4 bases and J dropped 5 bases, with 15 bases sitting between them. The CDR3 bases are TGTGCCAGCAGTTTCACTACAGGGTGGGACGAGCAGTACTTC. The encoded protein is CASSFTTGWDEQYF.

The chain employs TRBV21-1 and TRBJ2-5; TRBD2 is the table's D call and was not checked against the DNA. TRBV21-1 is a pseudogene. This CDR3 spans 15 amino acids. The CDR3 nucleotides read TGTGCCAGCAGCACAAGACTAGCGGTGTTGGAGACCCAGTACTTC. This encodes CASSTRLAVLETQYF.

V and J are TRBV25-1 and TRBJ2-2; D not certain. The germline V gene encodes CDR1 MGHDK and CDR2 SYGVNS. V shed 3 bases and J shed 8 bases, with 10 bases lying between them. The CDR3 extends over 13 amino acids. CDR3 DNA sequence: TGTGCCAGCAGTGACCCCCTGGGGGGGGAGCTGTTTTTT. Amino acids: CASSDPLGGELFF.

V and J are TRBV5-1 and TRBJ2-2, with TRBD1 matching over 10 bases. The germline CDR1 and CDR2 sequences are SGHRS and YFSETQ. Trimming cost V 1 base and J 7 bases; bases outside gene matches: 7. CDR3 length: 16 amino acids. The CDR3 loop is CASSLRQGQGNGELFF. CDR3 nucleotides: TGCGCCAGCAGCTTGCGTCAGGGACAGGGGAACGGGGAGCTGTTTTTT.

This clone was seen once. The chain links TRBV12-5 to TRBJ2-3; unclear D gene. The CDR3 covers 10 residues. The V end was cut by 5 bases, the J end by 3 bases, with 0 bases between. Germline V gene data show CDR1 as LGHNT and CDR2 as FRNRAP. In nucleotides, the CDR3 is TGTGCTAGTGGTACAGATACGCAGTATTTT. Its protein is CASGTDTQYF.

This clone was counted a single time. At one end the junction does not follow the germline gene, possibly because of a read error. The rearrangement joins TRBV4-1 to TRBJ2-4; 11 bases are shared with TRBD2. From germline, CDR1 is MGHRA and CDR2 YSYEKL. The CDR3 sequence is 15 residues long. CDR3 residues: CANSQGLAGKNIQYF. The CDR3 nucleotides are TGCGCCAACAGCCAAGGACTAGCGGGTAAAAACATTCAGTACTTC.

This clone turned up a few times. The chain is built from TRBV9 and TRBJ2-3; the D is unclear. Trimming removed 3 bases from V and 2 bases from J, with 4 bases in between. Germline-derived CDR1 and CDR2 are SGDLS and YYNGEE. CDR3 length: 12 amino acids. CDR3 residues: CASSEPTDTQYF. In nucleotides, the CDR3 is TGTGCCAGCAGCGAGCCCACAGATACGCAGTATTTT.

The chain couples TRBV6-4 to TRBJ1-2; D call uncertain. The germline gives CDR1 MRHNA, CDR2 SNTAGT. V dropped 0 bases and J dropped 6 bases, with 14 bases sitting between them. The CDR3 extends over 15 amino acids. The CDR3 DNA follows: TGTGCCAGCAGTGACTCGAAAGGGATTCGCAATGGCTACACCTTC. Translation: CASSDSKGIRNGYTF.

The gene calls are TRBV9 and TRBJ2-1; possibly TRBD1 or TRBD2 for D (5 bases each). Trimming took 6 bases from V and 6 from J, leaving 19 bases between them. CDR1 SGDLS and CDR2 YYNGEE come from the germline V gene. The CDR3 is 15 amino acids. In nucleotides, the CDR3 is TGTGCCAGCACTCCGCGATTAGGGGAGATCAATGAGCAGTTCTTC. It translates to CASTPRLGEINEQFF.

V is TRBV6-5 and J is TRBJ2-7; 7 nucleotides agree with TRBD2. The CDR3 has 14 amino acids. CDR1 and CDR2 from the germline V gene are MNHEY and SVGAGI. The V segment lost 6 bases and the J segment 3 bases; nucleotides outside the gene matches: 8. For the CDR3, the DNA is TGTGCCAGCAGCCCCACCGGGGGGTTCTACGAGCAGTACTTC. It translates to CASSPTGGFYEQYF.

V usage is TRBV5-1 and J usage is TRBJ1-5; 7 nucleotides align to TRBD1. There are 14 residues in the CDR3. CDR1 and CDR2 from the germline V gene are SGHRS and YFSETQ. The ends lost 2 bases at V and 5 bases at J; junction bases unmatched: 4. The CDR3 reads CASSFGGGDQPQHF. The CDR3 DNA is TGCGCCAGCAGCTTCGGAGGGGGCGATCAGCCCCAGCATTTT.

The chain employs TRBV5-1 and TRBJ2-7; D possibly corresponds to TRBD1 (6 bases). V lost 1 base and J lost 1, with 9 bases in between. This CDR3 comprises 14 residues. Per the germline V gene, CDR1 is SGHRS and CDR2 is YFSETQ. The CDR3 loop is CASSLLQGSYEQYF. CDR3 DNA: TGCGCCAGCAGCTTGTTACAGGGTTCCTACGAGCAGTACTTC.

The rearrangement uses TRBV11-2 and TRBJ2-7; 7 nucleotides agree with TRBD1. Germline CDR1 is SGHAT and CDR2 is FQNNGV. The trim removed 5 bases at V and 7 bases at J, leaving 11 bases unmatched. The CDR3 has 14 amino acids. The CDR3 protein is CASSPIDREGEQYF. The CDR3 DNA reads TGTGCCAGCAGCCCGATTGACAGGGAAGGGGAGCAGTACTTC.

This rearrangement joins TRBV7-9 to TRBJ1-1; D is unclear. V was shortened by 5 bases and J by 6 bases, with 19 bases between the two germline ends. The CDR3 spans 15 residues. CDR1 is SEHNR, CDR2 FQNEAQ, per germline (reference sequence). The CDR3 coding sequence is TGTGCCAGCAGCCACCTATCAATAAACTACCCTGAAGCTTTCTTT. This encodes CASSHLSINYPEAFF.

This clone was seen a single time. This sequence joins TRBV18 and TRBJ1-2, with D unresolved. The V gene lost 3 bases and the J gene lost 6 bases, with 11 bases spanning the gap. Germline CDR1 and CDR2: KGHSH and LQKENI. This CDR3 is built from 13 residues. The CDR3 coding sequence is TGTGCCAGCTCACCCGGCTATAAGGATGGCTACACCTTC. Its translation is CASSPGYKDGYTF.

The J gene is TRBJ1-3, the V gene TRBV16; 7 bases agree with TRBD1. The length of the CDR3 is 14 residues. Germline assignment: CDR1 KGHSY and CDR2 FQNENV. With V trimmed by 10 bases and J by 2 bases, 8 bases remained unmatched. Here the CDR3 reads CANGQDQTGNTIYF. CDR3 in DNA: TGTGCCAACGGACAGGACCAAACTGGAAACACCATATATTTT.

This rearrangement joins TRBV6-5 to TRBJ2-5, with 9 bases matching TRBD1. With V trimmed by 0 bases and J by 5 bases, 1 base remained unmatched. The CDR3 consists of 14 residues. Looked up from germline, CDR1 is MNHEY and CDR2 is SVGAGI. The DNA of the CDR3 is TGTGCCAGCAGTTACTCAGGACAGGGGGAGACCCAGTACTTC. Translation: CASSYSGQGETQYF.

Only a few counts were recorded for this clone. This rearrangement joins TRBV2 to TRBJ2-2; possibly TRBD2 for D (5 bases). Trimming left V 4 bases short and J 4 bases short, with 10 bases between. This CDR3 is built from 14 residues. CDR1 and CDR2 from the germline V gene are SNHLY and FYNNEI. Here the CDR3 DNA reads TGTGCCAGCAGTGGCCTAGCAGTCACCGGGGAGCTGTTTTTT. It specifies CASSGLAVTGELFF.

The V gene is TRBV9, the J gene TRBJ2-3; D gene ambiguous. This CDR3 spans 12 amino acids. V was clipped by 2 bases and J by 4 bases, with 5 bases between them. The germline V gene encodes CDR1 SGDLS and CDR2 YYNGEE. Here the CDR3 DNA reads TGTGCCAGCAGCGTCCAGGCAGATACGCAGTATTTT. Its protein product is CASSVQADTQYF.

The chain has TRBV6-5 and TRBJ1-5; 10 bases are shared with TRBD1. Unmatched junction bases numbered 7, after V lost 6 bases and J lost 5 bases. Germline-derived CDR1 and CDR2 are MNHEY and SVGAGI. The CDR3 runs 15 residues. Here the CDR3 reads CASRETGGMDQPQHF. The DNA for the CDR3 is TGTGCCAGCAGAGAGACAGGGGGCATGGATCAGCCCCAGCATTTT.